This TCR beta chain was documented in a study of immune cell composition in non-small cell lung cancer. Method: immunoSEQ multiplex PCR; TCRdb's copy keeps in-frame clones and lacks some. The table has around 15,000 clones, 77% seen once. This clone turned up a few times. What it binds is unknown. Normal lung was taken at the farthest possible site, at least 3 cm from tumour. Genomic DNA came from frozen unsorted single-cell suspensions. The CDR3 length is 17 residues. CDR1 is SGHRS, CDR2 YFSETQ, per germline. Trimming removed 2 bases from V and 4 bases from J, with 16 bases in between. Overall study findings and caveats: Overall clonality, unlike maximal tumour-associated clone frequency, did not predict TIL reactivity. Tumour-associated clones >0.5% occurred in 25% to 40% of adenocarcinomas, roughly 75% of squamous.

These data were likewise used in another study, on CD4 T cells in lung cancer. As reported in that work: Aged 60 to 69, patients had adenocarcinoma or squamous cell carcinoma.

This clonotype was obtained from a human donor with non-small cell lung cancer. The sample consisted of non-adjacent lung tissue. V is TRBV5-1 and J is TRBJ2-6; D is tentatively TRBD1 or TRBD2 (5 bases each). The CDR3 region is CASSFRDRPSGANVLTF. DNA of the CDR3: TGCGCCAGCAGCTTCCGGGACCGACCTTCGGGGGCCAACGTCCTGACTTTC.